The rows below give T cell receptor beta chains drawn from one sample of a study of CD8+ T cells in alopecia areata. Method: immunoSEQ multiplex PCR; TCRdb's copy keeps in-frame clones and lacks some. The sample records over 150,000 clones, roughly 50% being singletons. The sample in question was CD8+ T cells sorted from blood, obtained at week 24, from a patient treated with tofacitinib. The receptor set was obtained from a human donor with alopecia areata. The CDR3 runs from the conserved cysteine through the conserved F or W. The D gene is left open where the match is weak. The size of a clone is reported for some rows only, either as once, few or many, or as a class for expanded clones.

>TRBD1|TRBJ2-1|few|TRBV6-4
CASRGDRESYNEQFF
TGTGCCAGCAGAGGGGACAGGGAATCCTACAATGAGCAGTTCTTC
>TRBD2|TRBJ2-1|NA|TRBV20-1
CSARGDEQFF
TGCAGTGCTCGGGGGGATGAGCAGTTCTTC
>TRBD1|TRBJ2-7|NA|TRBV5-6
CASSSWGTGHYEQYF
TGTGCCAGCAGCTCCTGGGGGACAGGACACTACGAGCAGTACTTC
>NA|TRBJ2-3|NA|TRBV10-3
CAISESESSFSTDTQYF
TGTGCCATCAGTGAGTCGGAATCTAGCTTTAGCACAGATACGCAGTATTTT
>NA|TRBJ1-1|few|TRBV19
CASTQGRTEAFF
TGTGCCAGTACCCAGGGGCGGACTGAAGCTTTCTTT
>TRBD1|TRBJ2-3|once|TRBV30
CAWGPGQRTDTQYF
TGTGCCTGGGGGCCGGGACAGCGCACAGATACGCAGTATTTT
>NA|TRBJ2-7|few|TRBV11-2
CASSQSRGSYEQYF
TGTGCCAGCAGCCAATCACGGGGGAGCTACGAGCAGTACTTC
>NA|TRBJ1-1|NA|TRBV27
CASSPQGLDEAFF
TGTGCCAGCAGTCCGCAAGGACTTGATGAAGCTTTCTTT
>TRBD1|TRBJ1-2|NA|TRBV6-6
CASSSNPDRGGYTF
TGTGCCAGCAGTTCTAATCCCGACAGGGGGGGCTACACCTTC
>NA|TRBJ2-5|few|TRBV6-5
CASSYSSGNPWTQYF
TGTGCCAGCAGTTACTCCTCGGGGAACCCTTGGACCCAGTACTTC
>NA|TRBJ1-5|NA|TRBV7-6
CASSPGYNQPQHF
TGTGCCAGCAGCCCCGGCTATAATCAGCCCCAGCATTTT
>NA|TRBJ1-2|NA|TRBV7-9
CASSPGSGSGYTF
TGTGCCAGCAGCCCAGGGAGTGGTAGCGGCTACACCTTC
>NA|TRBJ1-1|NA|TRBV2
CASREPGPEAFF
TGTGCCAGCCGAGAACCGGGACCTGAAGCTTTCTTT
>NA|TRBJ1-2|few|TRBV19
CASSIDRGTDGYTF
TGTGCCAGTAGTATAGATCGCGGGACGGATGGCTACACCTTC
>NA|TRBJ2-2|NA|TRBV19
CASSALGGQPGELFF
TGTGCCAGTAGTGCCCTCGGGGGGCAGCCCGGGGAGCTGTTTTTT
>NA|TRBJ1-2|few|TRBV29-1
CSAPGSFGGYTF
TGCAGCGCACCGGGGAGCTTCGGTGGCTACACCTTC
>NA|TRBJ2-1|few|TRBV6-5
CASSYSRLANEQFF
TGTGCCAGCAGTTACTCGAGGCTCGCCAATGAGCAGTTCTTC
>NA|TRBJ2-7|NA|TRBV7-2
CASRPQGRHYEQYF
TGTGCCAGCAGGCCTCAGGGCAGGCACTACGAGCAGTACTTC
>TRBD2|TRBJ2-7|NA|TRBV2
CASSPLGGGSYEQYF
TGTGCCAGCAGCCCTCTCGGCGGGGGATCCTACGAGCAGTACTTC
>NA|TRBJ2-7|few|TRBV30
CAWSVGREYEQYF
TGTGCCTGGAGTGTAGGCAGGGAATACGAGCAGTACTTC
>NA|TRBJ1-5|few|TRBV30
CAWTEDGNQPQHF
TGTGCCTGGACGGAGGATGGCAATCAGCCCCAGCATTTT
>TRBD1|TRBJ2-7|NA|TRBV7-9
CASSSDLMIGGSEQYF
TGTGCCAGCAGCTCAGACCTGATGATAGGGGGCTCCGAGCAGTACTTC